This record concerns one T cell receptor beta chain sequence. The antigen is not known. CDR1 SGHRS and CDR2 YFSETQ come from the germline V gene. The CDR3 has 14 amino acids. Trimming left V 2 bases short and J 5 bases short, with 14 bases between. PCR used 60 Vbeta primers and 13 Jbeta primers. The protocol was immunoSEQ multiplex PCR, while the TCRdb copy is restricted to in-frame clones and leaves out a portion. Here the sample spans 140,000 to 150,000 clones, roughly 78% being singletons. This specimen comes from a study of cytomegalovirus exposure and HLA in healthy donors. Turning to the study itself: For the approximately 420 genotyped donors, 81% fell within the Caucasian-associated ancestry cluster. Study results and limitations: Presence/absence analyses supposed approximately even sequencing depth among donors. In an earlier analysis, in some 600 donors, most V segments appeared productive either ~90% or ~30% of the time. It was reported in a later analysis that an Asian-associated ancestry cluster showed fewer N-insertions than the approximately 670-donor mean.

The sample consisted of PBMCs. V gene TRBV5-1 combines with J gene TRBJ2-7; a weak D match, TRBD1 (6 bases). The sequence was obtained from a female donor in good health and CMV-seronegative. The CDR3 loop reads CASSLDRIMHEQYF. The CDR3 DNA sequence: TGCGCCAGCAGCTTAGACAGGATTATGCACGAGCAGTACTTC.